Each of the 10 T cell receptor beta chains below was sequenced from the same sample in a study of Ad26.COV2.S vaccination and SARS-CoV-2 variants. The treatment is: 15 to 20 received Ad26.COV2.S at low or high dose, single or two shots; about 5 received placebo; per-sample allocation not given. Samples were taken on day 63 after the first vaccine or placebo injection. Sequenced by immunoSEQ multiplex PCR; TCRdb stores in-frame clones only, minus some. The data contain hundreds of thousands of clones, roughly 91% of them seen just once; the ten biggest clones take up 3.4%. Sequencing used peripheral blood, obtained in a trial of Ad26.COV2.S vaccine versus placebo. Every receptor here comes from a person between 18 and 65 years old who received the Ad26.COV2.S COVID-19 vaccine or a placebo.

This chain connects TRBV5-6 to TRBJ1-5, with D possibly being TRBD1 (6 bases). The germline gives CDR1 SGHDT, CDR2 YYEEEE. The CDR3 is made up of 16 amino acids. Trimming pared 0 bases from V and 3 bases from J, leaving 13 bases between. The CDR3 bases are TGTGCCAGCAGCTTGGAGGGGGGGCGTTACAATCAGCCCCAGCATTTT. Its protein is CASSLEGGRYNQPQHF.

The chain has TRBV30 and TRBJ1-6, with D unresolved. This CDR3 is 15 amino acids long. With 5 bases removed from V and 7 bases from J, the gap between germline ends came to 18 bases. From germline, CDR1 is GTSNPN and CDR2 SVGIG (reference sequence). CDR3 DNA sequence: TGTGCCTGGCGGGTATTAGGGTTGGGAAATTCACCCCTCCACTTT. It is translated as CAWRVLGLGNSPLHF.

Of note for this clone: A junction boundary mismatches the germline segment, possibly from a read error. V is TRBV29-1 and J is TRBJ2-1, with a tentative D call TRBD2 (5 bases). This CDR3 region has 10 residues. CDR1 and CDR2 (germline): SQVTM, ANQGSEA. CDR3 in amino acids: CSVPGYEHFF. DNA of the CDR3: TGCAGCGTCCCGGGGTACGAGCATTTCTTC.

The chain uses TRBV2 and TRBJ2-7; D remains ambiguous. This CDR3 is 12 amino acids long. Trimming cost V 4 bases and J 5 bases, with 9 bases left between them. The germline V gene encodes CDR1 SNHLY and CDR2 FYNNEI. This CDR3 reads CASSGPIHEQYF. The DNA for the CDR3 is TGTGCCAGCAGTGGCCCTATCCACGAGCAGTACTTC.

This chain uses TRBV10-3 with TRBJ2-7; D gene unclear. The V gene's germline CDR1 is ENHRY and CDR2 SYGVKD. V was shortened by 4 bases and J by 2 bases, with 6 bases between the two germline ends. This CDR3 is built from 12 residues. The CDR3 loop reads CAISATPYEQYF. Here the CDR3 DNA reads TGTGCCATCAGTGCAACGCCCTACGAGCAGTACTTC.

The rearrangement links TRBV5-1 to TRBJ2-6; D may be TRBD1 or TRBD2 (5 bases each). With 0 bases removed from V and 4 bases from J, the gap between germline ends came to 8 bases. CDR3 length: 15 amino acids. Germline V gene data show CDR1 as SGHRS and CDR2 as YFSETQ. The CDR3 DNA is TGCGCCAGCAGCTTGGAAGGGACCGGGGCCAACGTCCTGACTTTC. This translates into CASSLEGTGANVLTF.

This chain links TRBV9 with TRBJ1-4; no firm D call. Per the germline V gene, CDR1 is SGDLS and CDR2 is YYNGEE. This CDR3 is 14 amino acids long. Trimming cost V 3 bases and J 6 bases, with 12 bases left between them. The CDR3 protein is CASSAGPIDEKLFF. Here the CDR3 DNA reads TGTGCCAGCAGCGCGGGCCCGATCGATGAAAAACTGTTTTTT. The full variable domain, rest sourced from reference TRBV9 and TRBJ1-4, is DSGVTQTPKHLITATGQRVTLRCSPRSGDLSVYWYQQSLDQGLQFLIQYYNGEERAKGNILERFSAQQFPDLHSELNLSSLELGDSALYFCASSAGPIDEKLFFGSGTQLSVL.

V usage is TRBV5-4 and J usage is TRBJ2-2; TRBD2 matches 9 bases. The CDR3 spans 15 residues. Germline V lookup: CDR1 SGHNT, CDR2 YYREEE (reference sequence). V was pared by 3 bases and J by 5 bases, with 5 bases of the junction left unmatched. The DNA for the CDR3 is TGTGCCAGCAGCTCCGCGGGGGGGCATACCGGGGAGCTGTTTTTT. It translates to CASSSAGGHTGELFF.

The chain couples TRBV7-9 to TRBJ1-2; D is perhaps TRBD1 (5 bases). Germline V CDR1 and CDR2: SEHNR, FQNEAQ (reference sequence). The CDR3 is 14 amino acids. The V and J ends lost 5 bases and 5 bases respectively, with 15 bases between them. The DNA for the CDR3 is TGTGCCAGCAGCGAAGACAGCTTTCCTTATGGCTACACCTTC. Protein: CASSEDSFPYGYTF.

V gene TRBV18 combines with J gene TRBJ2-3; D remains ambiguous. Germline V lookup: CDR1 KGHSH, CDR2 LQKENI. V lost 2 bases and J lost 4, with 13 bases in between. There are 15 residues in the CDR3. DNA for the CDR3: TGTGCCAGCTCACCAGAGGTGCGGTCCCCAGATACGCAGTATTTT. This encodes CASSPEVRSPDTQYF.